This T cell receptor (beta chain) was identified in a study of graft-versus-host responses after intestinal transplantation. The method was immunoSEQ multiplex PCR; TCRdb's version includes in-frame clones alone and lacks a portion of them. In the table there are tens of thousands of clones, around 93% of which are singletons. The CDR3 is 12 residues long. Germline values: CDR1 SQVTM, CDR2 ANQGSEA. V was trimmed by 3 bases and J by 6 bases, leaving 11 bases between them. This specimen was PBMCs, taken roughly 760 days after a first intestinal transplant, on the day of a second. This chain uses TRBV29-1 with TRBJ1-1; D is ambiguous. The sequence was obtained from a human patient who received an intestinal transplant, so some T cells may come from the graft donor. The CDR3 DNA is TGCAGCGTTGAGCCATTAGACCCTGAAGCTTTCTTT. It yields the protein CSVEPLDPEAFF.